These 30 T cell receptor beta chains came from one sample sequenced in a study of OX40 agonist ivuxolimab in advanced cancers. Only in-frame clones appear in the TCRdb table, and some are missing; sequencing was by immunoSEQ multiplex PCR. The sample has 80,000 to 90,000 clones, around 80% seen once. The material was CD4+ or CD8+ T cells sorted from blood, obtained in a trial of the OX40 agonist ivuxolimab. The receptors derive from an adult with an advanced solid tumor such as melanoma, head and neck, liver or kidney cancer.

The chain links TRBV4-3 to TRBJ2-7, with TRBD2 identical over 7 bases. The germline gives CDR1 LGHNA, CDR2 YSLEER. V lost 0 bases to trimming and J lost 5 bases; unmatched junction nucleotides: 4. This CDR3 spans 14 amino acids. CDR3 nucleotides: TGCGCCAGCAGCCAAGACTGGGGGGGAAACGAGCAGTACTTC. Residues: CASSQDWGGNEQYF.

This clone has just one count. V and J are TRBV19 and TRBJ1-6; 8 bases agree with TRBD1. The CDR3 contains 15 residues. Germline CDR1 is LNHDA and CDR2 is SQIVND (reference sequence). The trim removed 5 bases at V and 15 bases at J, leaving 15 bases unmatched. CDR3 in amino acids: CASSAQGAAEGSLHF. In DNA, the CDR3 is TGTGCCAGTAGTGCTCAGGGGGCCGCGGAAGGTAGCCTCCACTTT.

This clone was observed once. This rearrangement joins TRBV19 to TRBJ2-3; 15 positions agree with TRBD2. Germline CDR1 LNHDA, CDR2 SQIVND (reference sequence). V lost 6 bases, J lost 6 bases, and 4 bases stayed unmatched. The CDR3 has 15 amino acids. The CDR3, as DNA: TGTGCCAGTAGCCGTGGGACTAGCGGGGGGGATACGCAGTATTTT. Its protein is CASSRGTSGGDTQYF.

CDR3 residues: CASTSGGFYNEQFF. The CDR3 bases are TGTGCCAGCACTAGCGGGGGTTTCTACAATGAGCAGTTCTTC. The J gene is TRBJ2-1, the V gene TRBV2; 10 bases are a match to TRBD2. CDR3 length: 14 amino acids. Germline CDR1 and CDR2: SNHLY and FYNNEI. V shed 7 bases, J shed 3 bases, and the junction held 3 bases outside the gene matches.

This clone occurred once. The chain recombines TRBV4-1 with TRBJ2-5; D remains unclear. Per the germline V gene, CDR1 is MGHRA and CDR2 is YSYEKL. The CDR3 has 16 amino acids. Between the trimmed V and J ends, which lost 0 bases and 0 bases, there was a span of 11 bases. Written as DNA, the CDR3 is TGCGCCAGCAGCCAAGATCGCAAACTTTACCAAGAGACCCAGTACTTC. It encodes CASSQDRKLYQETQYF.

The CDR3 DNA follows: TGTGCCAGCAGTCCCTCCCTTGGCAGGATGGCCGGGGAGCTGTTTTTT. Amino acids: CASSPSLGRMAGELFF. V is TRBV7-3 and J is TRBJ2-2; no reliable D call. The CDR3 has 16 residues. Germline-derived CDR1 and CDR2 are SGHTA and FQGTGA. V lost 6 bases and J 6 bases, leaving 20 bases between the germline ends.

This clone showed up just a few times. V usage is TRBV28 and J usage is TRBJ1-6; D remains unclear. CDR3 length: 14 residues. Trimming removed 4 bases from V and 13 bases from J, with 17 bases in between. CDR1 is MDHEN, CDR2 SYDVKM, per germline. The CDR3 DNA sequence: TGTGCCAGCAGTTCTTTACGACGGGAATCTCCCCTCCACTTT. It specifies CASSSLRRESPLHF.

The genes are TRBV5-1 and TRBJ1-5; D gene unclear. Germline CDR1 is SGHRS and CDR2 is YFSETQ. This CDR3 region has 15 residues. The V and J ends lost 0 bases and 6 bases respectively, with 13 bases between them. CDR3 loop: CASSLVPLESQPQHF. CDR3 sequence (DNA): TGCGCCAGCAGCTTGGTACCGCTGGAGAGTCAGCCCCAGCATTTT.

V usage is TRBV6-1 and J usage is TRBJ1-1; D is uncertain. Trimming cost V 5 bases and J 5 bases, with 15 bases left between them. Germline CDR1 reads MNHNS; CDR2 reads SASEGT. The length of the CDR3 is 14 residues. The CDR3 nucleotides are TGTGCCAGCAGTTCCCTGGGTCGAGCGACTGAAGCTTTCTTT. Residues: CASSSLGRATEAFF.

The table lists this clone with a count of one. Here the CDR3 reads CASSSMLAGGSDTQYF. The CDR3 nucleotides are TGTGCCAGCAGCTCCATGTTAGCGGGGGGCAGCGATACGCAGTATTTT. The V call is TRBV7-3, the J call TRBJ2-3, with 10 bases fitting TRBD2. CDR3 length: 16 residues. Germline assignment: CDR1 SGHTA and CDR2 FQGTGA. V shed 4 bases and J 6 bases; nucleotides not matched to a gene: 10.

The chain employs TRBV28 and TRBJ1-1; D is unresolved. The germline gives CDR1 MDHEN, CDR2 SYDVKM. The V gene lost 7 bases and the J gene lost 7 bases, with 25 bases spanning the gap. The CDR3 covers 16 residues. CDR3 sequence reads: CASITSEGGERLEAFF. CDR3 sequence (DNA): TGTGCCAGCATCACCAGCGAGGGAGGAGAACGCCTTGAAGCTTTCTTT.

The chain combines TRBV5-1 with TRBJ2-1; D might be TRBD1 (6 bases). The V and J ends lost 4 bases and 9 bases respectively, with 11 bases between them. Germline lookup yields CDR1 SGHRS and CDR2 YFSETQ. The CDR3 has 12 amino acids. CDR3 DNA: TGCGCCAGCAGCGGTCTAGGGGGTGAGCAGTTCTTC. Protein sequence: CASSGLGGEQFF. Supplemented by reference TRBV5-1 and TRBJ2-1, the full variable domain reads KAGVTQTPRYLIKTRGQQVTLSCSPISGHRSVSWYQQTPGQGLQFLFEYFSETQRNKGNFPGRFSGRQFSNSRSEMNVSTLELGDSALYLCASSGLGGEQFFGPGTRLTVL.

V and J are TRBV28 and TRBJ2-7; D possibly matches TRBD1 or TRBD2 (5 bases each). Germline CDR1 reads MDHEN; CDR2 reads SYDVKM. The CDR3 loop spans 17 amino acids. Trimming left V 7 bases short and J 1 base short, with 23 bases between. DNA for the CDR3: TGTGCCAGCACCCCCCTGTTGGGCAGGGACCAATCCTACGAGCAGTACTTC. This sequence encodes CASTPLLGRDQSYEQYF.

This clone came up a few times. This chain uses TRBV5-1 with TRBJ1-1; D is uncertain. The germline V and J ends were trimmed by 3 bases and 4 bases, with 13 bases remaining between them. Germline V gene sequence: CDR1 SGHRS, CDR2 YFSETQ. The CDR3 loop spans 14 amino acids. The CDR3 DNA reads as TGCGCCAGCAGCTCCTCGGCATGGCTCACTGAAGCTTTCTTT. Amino acids: CASSSSAWLTEAFF.

This rearrangement joins TRBV6-6 to TRBJ2-3, with unresolved D. The CDR3 totals 12 residues. Trimming shortened V by 2 bases and J by 4 bases, and 4 bases separated the two germline ends. Germline V lookup: CDR1 MNHNY, CDR2 SVGAGI (reference sequence). The CDR3 DNA is TGTGCCAGCAGTTACACCGCAGATACGCAGTATTTT. The encoded protein is CASSYTADTQYF.

The rearrangement joins TRBV5-5 to TRBJ1-5; 12 bases map to TRBD1. This CDR3 is built from 17 residues. V lost 0 bases, J lost 6 bases, and 7 bases stayed unmatched. Germline V lookup: CDR1 SGHKS, CDR2 YYEKEE (reference sequence). CDR3 sequence (DNA): TGTGCCAGCAGCTTGGGGGGACAGGGGGCGGATAGTCAGCCCCAGCATTTT. Residues: CASSLGGQGADSQPQHF.

The gene calls are TRBV9 and TRBJ1-4; the D gene is possibly TRBD1 (5 bases). The CDR3 runs 13 residues. CDR1 is SGDLS and CDR2 is YYNGEE in the germline V gene. The V and J ends lost 0 bases and 12 bases respectively, with 12 bases between them. The CDR3 nucleotides read TGTGCCAGCAGCGTAGGTCTGGTAGGGGAACTGTTTTTT. Its translation: CASSVGLVGELFF.

V and J are TRBV7-3 and TRBJ1-1; no definite D call. This CDR3 contains 13 residues. The V gene lost 6 bases and the J gene lost 1 base, with 9 bases spanning the gap. Germline lookup yields CDR1 SGHTA and CDR2 FQGTGA. The CDR3: CASRSRQNTEAFF. CDR3 DNA: TGTGCCAGCAGATCAAGACAGAACACTGAAGCTTTCTTT.

The chain has TRBV7-3 and TRBJ1-1; D gene ambiguous. From germline, CDR1 is SGHTA and CDR2 FQGTGA. Trimming stripped 0 bases from V and 1 base from J, with 21 bases between. There are 19 residues in the CDR3. The CDR3 coding sequence is TGTGCCAGCAGCTTAACGGAAAGGCTTTACGTAGATAAGAACACTGAAGCTTTCTTT. It codes for CASSLTERLYVDKNTEAFF.

The chain employs TRBV6-6 and TRBJ2-5; 7 positions match TRBD1. This CDR3 comprises 13 residues. The ends lost 7 bases at V and 4 bases at J; junction bases unmatched: 6. CDR1 and CDR2 (germline): MNHNY, SVGAGI (reference sequence). The CDR3 bases are TGTGCCAGCACCAAGACAGGGTCAGAGACCCAGTACTTC. Protein sequence: CASTKTGSETQYF.

This clone turned up a few times. The chain employs TRBV6-5 and TRBJ2-7; 7 positions match TRBD2. The CDR3 has 15 residues. Per germline, CDR1 MNHEY and CDR2 SVGAGI. The V and J ends lost 8 bases and 0 bases, in that order; junction bases with no gene match: 10. In DNA form, the CDR3 reads TGTGCCAGCGGCGGGGGACTACACAGCTCCTACGAGCAGTACTTC. This codes for CASGGGLHSSYEQYF.

The CDR3 sequence: CASSGQVNTEAFF. The CDR3 nucleotides read TGTGCCAGCAGTGGACAGGTGAACACTGAAGCTTTCTTT. The chain employs TRBV6-1 and TRBJ1-1; TRBD1 is a possible D gene (6 bases). Trimming pared 4 bases from V and 0 bases from J, leaving 6 bases between. The CDR3 length is 13 residues. Germline-derived CDR1 and CDR2 are MNHNS and SASEGT.

This clone was recorded once. The chain uses TRBV5-4 and TRBJ2-1; TRBD2 agrees at 7 bases. This CDR3 spans 15 amino acids. CDR1 is SGHNT, CDR2 YYREEE, per germline (reference sequence). V lost 4 bases, J lost 5 bases, and 9 bases stayed unmatched. The DNA for the CDR3 is TGTGCCAGCAGCCGGGAGGTTTCCAGGAACAATGAGCAGTTCTTC. This encodes CASSREVSRNNEQFF.

The J gene is TRBJ2-5, the V gene TRBV29-1, with no clear D. The CDR3 contains 12 residues. V was clipped by 2 bases and J by 9 bases, with 13 bases between them. CDR1 and CDR2 from the germline V gene are SQVTM and ANQGSEA. The CDR3 sequence: CSVEKTRSAQYF. The DNA for the CDR3 is TGCAGCGTTGAAAAAACGAGATCGGCCCAGTACTTC.

The chain is built from TRBV10-3 and TRBJ2-1; TRBD1 might be the D (6 bases). This CDR3 is built from 13 residues. Germline CDR1 is ENHRY and CDR2 is SYGVKD. V shed 4 bases and J shed 11 bases, with 15 bases lying between them. In DNA, the CDR3 is TGTGCCATCAGTGGAACGCAGGGGAGTAAGCAGTTCTTC. Translating gives CAISGTQGSKQFF.

The chain employs TRBV7-2 and TRBJ1-4, with D perhaps matching TRBD1 (6 bases). Trimming removed 5 bases at V and 4 bases at J, with 17 bases between. The CDR3 contains 16 residues. In germline, CDR1 is SGHTA, CDR2 FQGNSA. In DNA, the CDR3 is TGTGCCAGCAGCAACTTCCCGGGACAACATAATGAAAAACTGTTTTTT. Protein sequence: CASSNFPGQHNEKLFF.

The V gene is TRBV10-3, the J gene TRBJ2-3, with 12 bases aligning to TRBD2. Germline-derived CDR1 and CDR2 are ENHRY and SYGVKD. The junction had 7 bases not matched to a gene; V was cut back by 2 bases and J by 7 bases. There are 16 residues in the CDR3. The CDR3 DNA reads TGTGCCATCAGTGAGCCTAGCGGGGGGGCACTTTATACGCAGTATTTT. It translates to CAISEPSGGALYTQYF.

V gene TRBV5-1 combines with J gene TRBJ2-3, with D perhaps TRBD1 (6 bases). There are 20 residues in the CDR3. CDR1 is SGHRS, CDR2 YFSETQ, per germline. The ends were cut back, 0 bases at V and 2 bases at J, with 25 bases in the middle. This CDR3 is CASSLDPSLQGRPHTDTQYF. CDR3 nucleotides: TGCGCCAGCAGCTTGGACCCATCTTTACAGGGACGCCCCCACACAGATACGCAGTATTTT.

CDR3 bases: TGCGCCAGCAGCTTGGCCAGGGAGTGGGACGAGCAGTACTTC. The encoded protein is CASSLAREWDEQYF. The chain has TRBV5-1 and TRBJ2-7; D may be TRBD1 or TRBD2 (5 bases each). CDR3 length: 14 amino acids. The germline CDR1 and CDR2 sequences are SGHRS and YFSETQ. Trimming took off 0 bases at V and 5 bases at J, with 12 bases between the two ends.

The chain links TRBV9 to TRBJ2-1; 7 bases agree with TRBD1. The germline gives CDR1 SGDLS, CDR2 YYNGEE. CDR3 length: 13 residues. The V gene end was trimmed by 4 bases and the J gene end by 9 bases; junction bases not matched to a gene: 7. CDR3 sequence (DNA): TGTGCCAGCAGCAACCGACAGGGAGCTGAGCAGTTCTTC. Protein product: CASSNRQGAEQFF.